These 19 T cell receptor beta chains came from one sample sequenced in a study of cytomegalovirus exposure and HLA in healthy donors. Profiled with immunoSEQ multiplex PCR; TCRdb holds only in-frame clones, not every one. The repertoire includes about 240,000 clones, roughly 86% of them detected once, and 0.95% to 1.5% sits in the top ten. The sample was PBMCs. These receptors were collected from a woman aged 25 to 45 in good health and CMV-seropositive.

This clone appeared a few times. The chain is built from TRBV7-2 and TRBJ1-5; TRBD1 matches 7 bases. The CDR3 is 14 amino acids. V gave up 5 bases and J gave up 7 bases; unmatched junction bases: 8. Germline CDR1 is SGHTA and CDR2 is FQGNSA. CDR3 amino acids: CASSIRQGNQPQHF. DNA of the CDR3: TGTGCCAGCAGCATACGACAGGGAAACCAGCCCCAGCATTTT.

The CDR3 spells CASSGTSGRGSGANVLTF. The CDR3 coding sequence is TGTGCCAGCTCAGGGACTAGCGGGAGGGGATCTGGGGCCAACGTCCTGACTTTC. The chain uses TRBV25-1 and TRBJ2-6; 16 bases map to TRBD2. Per the germline V gene, CDR1 is MGHDK and CDR2 is SYGVNS. CDR3 length: 18 residues. Unmatched junction bases numbered 5, after V lost 8 bases and J lost 1 base.

The V call is TRBV5-1, the J call TRBJ1-1; D is perhaps TRBD1 (5 bases). CDR1 is SGHRS and CDR2 is YFSETQ in the germline V gene. V shed 6 bases and J shed 0 bases, with 18 bases lying between them. The length of the CDR3 is 16 residues. DNA for the CDR3: TGCGCCAGCACGGAGGGTAGGGGCAGAATGAACACTGAAGCTTTCTTT. Amino acid sequence: CASTEGRGRMNTEAFF.

This clone was found a few times. This chain connects TRBV29-1 to TRBJ1-1, with 10 bases matching TRBD1. The CDR3 has 12 amino acids. CDR1 SQVTM and CDR2 ANQGSEA come from the germline V gene. V lost 7 bases, J lost 6 bases, and 5 bases stayed unmatched. DNA of the CDR3: TGCAGCGCAGGGACAGGGGTCCCTGAAGCTTTCTTT. It encodes CSAGTGVPEAFF.

The chain links TRBV4-1 to TRBJ1-1; D might be TRBD1 (5 bases). Trimming shortened V by 0 bases and J by 3 bases, and 17 bases separated the two germline ends. The germline V gene has CDR1 MGHRA and CDR2 YSYEKL. There are 17 residues in the CDR3. The CDR3 DNA follows: TGCGCCAGCAGCCAAGAGGTTGGGGCCAGATACTACACTGAAGCTTTCTTT. Protein: CASSQEVGARYYTEAFF.

The chain recombines TRBV5-5 with TRBJ1-2; D is possibly TRBD1 (5 bases). V lost 0 bases and J 2 bases, leaving 11 bases between the germline ends. CDR1 is SGHKS and CDR2 is YYEKEE in the germline V gene (reference sequence). CDR3 length: 15 residues. The CDR3 loop reads CASSLDGGMNYGYTF. The CDR3 region has the DNA TGTGCCAGCAGCTTGGACGGGGGTATGAACTATGGCTACACCTTC.

The CDR3 DNA sequence: TGCGCCAGCAGCGGAGCCGGGACAGGGCAAGAGACCCAGTACTTC. Amino acid sequence: CASSGAGTGQETQYF. The chain is built from TRBV5-1 and TRBJ2-5; 9 bases fit TRBD1. The CDR3 is made up of 15 amino acids. Germline lookup yields CDR1 SGHRS and CDR2 YFSETQ. The junction had 6 bases not matched to a gene; V was cut back by 4 bases and J by 2 bases.

The rearrangement links TRBV29-1 to TRBJ1-1; 7 nucleotides align to TRBD1. Losses at the gene ends were 4 bases for V and 8 bases for J; bases not matched to a gene: 10. This CDR3 is 13 amino acids long. The germline V gene has CDR1 SQVTM and CDR2 ANQGSEA. The CDR3 region is CSVGTGTAGEAFF. The CDR3 DNA reads TGCAGCGTTGGAACCGGGACAGCAGGCGAAGCTTTCTTT. Combining the CDR3 with reference TRBV29-1 and TRBJ1-1 gives the whole variable domain SAVISQKPSRDICQRGTSLTIQCQVDSQVTMMFWYRQQPGQSLTLIATANQGSEATYESGFVIDKFPISRPNLTFSTLTVSNMSPEDSSIYLCSVGTGTAGEAFFGQGTRLTVV.

The rearrangement links TRBV5-1 to TRBJ2-7; 8 bases agree with TRBD2. The V and J ends lost 4 bases and 3 bases, in that order; junction bases with no gene match: 6. This CDR3 region has 14 residues. The germline gives CDR1 SGHRS, CDR2 YFSETQ. As DNA, the CDR3 is TGCGCCAGCAGCGAGAGGAGCGGGAGCTACGAGCAGTACTTC. It is translated as CASSERSGSYEQYF.

In the case of this clone: Other DNA sequences in the sample encode the same CDR3. The chain joins TRBV9 to TRBJ2-7; 10 bases map to TRBD1. Unmatched junction bases numbered 3, after V lost 3 bases and J lost 0 bases. The CDR3 covers 15 residues. Germline lookup yields CDR1 SGDLS and CDR2 YYNGEE. The CDR3 nucleotides read TGTGCCAGCAGCGCGGGACAGGGGACCTCCTACGAGCAGTACTTC. This codes for CASSAGQGTSYEQYF.

This clone was counted a single time. This sequence joins TRBV30 and TRBJ2-3, with 10 bases matching TRBD2. Germline assignment: CDR1 GTSNPN and CDR2 SVGIG (reference sequence). This CDR3 spans 16 amino acids. J lost 0 bases, V lost 1 base, and 4 bases had no gene match. CDR3 loop: CAWSDGGLASTDTQYF. The CDR3 DNA sequence: TGTGCCTGGAGTGACGGGGGACTAGCGAGCACAGATACGCAGTATTTT.

The rearrangement joins TRBV5-5 to TRBJ2-1; 8 positions agree with TRBD1. Germline CDR1 SGHKS, CDR2 YYEKEE (reference sequence). The CDR3 loop spans 14 amino acids. V lost 2 bases and J lost 8; bases outside the gene matches: 6. The CDR3 protein is CASSFLGQGDEQFF. CDR3 nucleotides: TGTGCCAGCAGCTTCCTCGGACAGGGCGATGAGCAGTTCTTC.

CDR3 in amino acids: CASSLSLGQVGNQPQHF. CDR3 sequence (DNA): TGTGCCAGCAGCCTCTCCCTCGGACAGGTTGGGAATCAGCCCCAGCATTTT. The chain uses TRBV11-2 and TRBJ1-5; 7 bases match TRBD1. CDR1 and CDR2 (germline): SGHAT, FQNNGV. The CDR3 loop spans 17 amino acids. Trimming cost V 5 bases and J 4 bases; bases outside gene matches: 14.

This rearrangement joins TRBV29-1 to TRBJ1-2; D might be TRBD1 (6 bases). The CDR3 covers 13 residues. Looked up from germline, CDR1 is SQVTM and CDR2 is ANQGSEA. Trimming cost V 6 bases and J 2 bases, with 13 bases left between them. CDR3 in DNA: TGCAGCGTCACCGAGACAGGAAACTATGGCTACACCTTC. Its protein product is CSVTETGNYGYTF.

The chain links TRBV2 to TRBJ1-2; TRBD1 might be the D (6 bases). The CDR3 spans 16 residues. The germline V gene has CDR1 SNHLY and CDR2 FYNNEI. The V gene lost 3 bases and the J gene lost 6 bases, with 20 bases spanning the gap. The CDR3 reads CASSDPAQQGGDGYTF. The CDR3 bases are TGTGCCAGCAGTGACCCCGCCCAACAGGGAGGGGATGGCTACACCTTC. Together with reference TRBV2 and TRBJ1-2, the CDR3 gives the full variable domain: EPEVTQTPSHQVTQMGQEVILRCVPISNHLYFYWYRQILGQKVEFLVSFYNNEISEKSEIFDDQFSVERPDGSNFTLKIRSTKLEDSAMYFCASSDPAQQGGDGYTFGSGTRLTVV.

The chain combines TRBV5-1 with TRBJ2-7; D is possibly TRBD2 (6 bases). Trimming left V 4 bases short and J 2 bases short, with 13 bases between. Germline V gives CDR1 SGHRS, CDR2 YFSETQ. The CDR3 covers 14 residues. CDR3: CASSPYGTAYEQYF. The CDR3 region has the DNA TGCGCCAGCAGCCCTTATGGGACTGCCTACGAGCAGTACTTC.

The rearrangement uses TRBV7-2 and TRBJ1-2; a weak D match, TRBD1 (6 bases). This CDR3 spans 14 amino acids. The germline CDR1 and CDR2 sequences are SGHTA and FQGNSA. The V end lost 0 bases, the J end lost 4 bases, and 9 bases lay between the germline ends. CDR3 residues: CASSLAPGAYGYTF. The CDR3 nucleotides are TGTGCCAGCAGCTTAGCCCCAGGGGCCTATGGCTACACCTTC. The variable domain in full, completed from reference TRBV7-2 and TRBJ1-2, reads GAGVSQSPSNKVTEKGKDVELRCDPISGHTALYWYRQSLGQGLEFLIYFQGNSAPDKSGLPSDRFSAERTGGSVSTLTIQRTQQEDSAVYLCASSLAPGAYGYTFGSGTRLTVV.

The V and J genes are TRBV20-1 and TRBJ1-2; 8 positions agree with TRBD1. The CDR3 spans 11 residues. Germline values: CDR1 DFQATT, CDR2 SNEGSKA (reference sequence). J was trimmed by 5 bases and V by 5 bases; bases with no gene match: 1. CDR3 sequence reads: CSAWTGYGYTF. Here the CDR3 DNA reads TGCAGTGCTTGGACAGGGTATGGCTACACCTTC.

The chain has TRBV27 and TRBJ2-2; 7 bases map to TRBD1. The germline gives CDR1 MNHEY, CDR2 SMNVEV (reference sequence). V lost 6 bases and J lost 7; bases outside the gene matches: 11. This CDR3 region has 15 residues. The CDR3 sequence: CASRYLQGKGGELFF. Here the CDR3 DNA reads TGTGCCAGCAGATACTTACAGGGGAAGGGCGGGGAGCTGTTTTTT.